The entry below describes one T cell receptor beta chain. What it binds is unknown. Trimming removed 3 bases from V and 5 bases from J, with 17 bases in between. Germline CDR1 SQVTM, CDR2 ANQGSEA. The CDR3 consists of 14 residues. PCR amplification relied on 60 Vbeta primers (plus 13 Jbeta primers). Original data processing: About 10 million shared chains were among the about 80 million unique TCR beta chains that a later analysis counted. Profiling relied on immunoSEQ multiplex PCR, and the TCRdb table lists in-frame clones only, not all of them. V and J calls and clone size come straight from that table; D and trimming were deduced from the DNA. In the table there are 120,000 to 150,000 clones, about 73% of which are singletons. This entry belongs to a study of cytomegalovirus exposure and HLA in healthy donors. Across the whole study: A data release that came early held some 84 million unique TCRs from HLA-typed donors. Study-level results: When a later analysis was performed, an Asian-associated ancestry cluster reportedly had fewer N-insertions than the roughly 630-donor mean. In vitro, a few CMV-associated chains proved specific for CMV antigens.

Input material: PBMCs. The source of this sequence is a man aged 40-49 years in good health and CMV-seropositive. J is TRBJ2-7 and V is TRBV29-1, with a weak D call TRBD2 (6 bases). The CDR3 nucleotides are TGCAGCGTTGACCCGGGACTCGCATCTAACGAGCAGTACTTC. It is translated as CSVDPGLASNEQYF.